The 7 T cell receptor beta chains in this list originate from one sample, sequenced in a study of blood T cells in healthy people across ages. Sample-barcoded 5' priming and a J-beta primer mix drove a second PCR of roughly 7 to 11 cycles. TCRdb fed the 5' RACE reads into MiXCR, producing one record per CDR3 protein. The sample has more than 450,000 distinct CDR3 sequences; about 25% are singletons. These data were also filed under a second study, of T cells of mothers and their children.

The sequenced material came from blood. These receptors were taken from a boy aged 2 to 10 in good health.

The sample holds a few counts of this clonotype. This clone may be a read error of a much larger clone one base away. The V call is TRBV10-3, the J call TRBJ2-5, with 7 positions matching TRBD1. TRBJ2-1 matches the DNA end more closely, so the J call is doubtful. Germline V lookup: CDR1 ENHRY, CDR2 SYGVKD. The CDR3 extends over 13 amino acids. The CDR3 DNA reads as TGTGCCATCAGGACTGGGACAGACAATGGGCAGTTCTTC. It codes for CAIRTGTDNGQFF.

In its sample, this clonotype was seen a few times. J is TRBJ2-7 and V is TRBV28; 15 bases are shared with TRBD2. The J segment lost 4 bases and the V segment lost 6 bases, leaving 13 bases of the junction unmatched. The length of the CDR3 is 18 residues. Per germline, CDR1 MDHEN and CDR2 SYDVKM. In DNA form, the CDR3 reads TGTGCCAGCAGGTTTGGACTAGCGGGGGGGCTGAAGCGGTACGAGCAGTACTTC. It translates to CASRFGLAGGLKRYEQYF.

The chain links TRBV3-1 to TRBJ2-4; the D is unclear. This CDR3 has 12 residues. Trimming shortened V by 4 bases and J by 6 bases, and 7 bases separated the two germline ends. Per the germline V gene, CDR1 is LGHDT and CDR2 is YNNKEL (reference sequence). The CDR3 loop reads CASSRDGNIQYF. In DNA, the CDR3 is TGTGCCAGCAGCCGGGATGGAAACATTCAGTACTTC.

DNA of the CDR3: TGTGCCACCGCCGGGACAGGGGGCTACGAGCAGTACTTC. Amino acids: CATAGTGGYEQYF. V gene TRBV6-5 combines with J gene TRBJ2-1; 11 bases fit TRBD1. The DNA end is a closer match to TRBJ2-7, so the J assignment may be wrong. This CDR3 is built from 13 residues. Germline CDR1 and CDR2: MNHEY and SVGAGI.

This chain links TRBV11-3 with TRBJ2-5; unclear D gene. V gave up 1 base and J gave up 5 bases, with 8 bases separating them. Germline assignment: CDR1 SGHNT and CDR2 YENEEA. The CDR3 totals 13 residues. The CDR3 region has the DNA TGTGCCAGCAGCTTAGTCCCAGCGGAGACCCAGTACTTC. It encodes CASSLVPAETQYF. Together with reference TRBV11-3 and TRBJ2-5, the CDR3 gives the full variable domain: EAGVVQSPRYKIIEKKQPVAFWCNPISGHNTLYWYLQNLGQGPELLIRYENEEAVDDSQLPKDRFSAERLKGVDSTLKIQPAELGDSAVYLCASSLVPAETQYFGPGTRLLVL.

V gene TRBV7-9 combines with J gene TRBJ2-5; TRBD2 matches 12 bases. Germline V gene data show CDR1 as SEHNR and CDR2 as FQNEAQ (reference sequence). Unmatched junction bases numbered 10, after V lost 6 bases and J lost 2 bases. The CDR3 is 17 amino acids. In DNA, the CDR3 is TGTGCCAGCAGACTACTAGCGGGAGGCCCCCGACAAGAGACCCAGTACTTC. Translating gives CASRLLAGGPRQETQYF.

This clonotype was picked up a small number of times. The J gene is TRBJ2-1, the V gene TRBV6-5; TRBD1 might be the D (6 bases). Germline CDR1 reads MNHEY; CDR2 reads SVGAGI. CDR3 length equals 13 residues. V lost 3 bases to trimming and J lost 9 bases, with 12 bases between them. The CDR3 sequence: CASSYAKGGEQFF. CDR3 bases: TGTGCCAGCAGTTATGCGAAAGGGGGTGAGCAGTTCTTC.